This is a list of T cell receptor beta chains from one sample in a study of lung T cells in sarcoidosis with Löfgren's syndrome. TCRdb reprocessed the reads with MiXCR, giving one entry per CDR3 protein. The profile shows tens of thousands of distinct CDR3 sequences, around 20% of them singletons. Material: CD4+ T cells from PBMCs. These receptors were taken from a human donor with sarcoidosis (Löfgren's syndrome or another form), or a control subject (not recorded which). The CDR3 runs from the conserved cysteine through the conserved F or W. Fields, in order: V gene, J gene, D gene, clone size, CDR3 DNA, CDR3 protein. A D gene is named only where the DNA matches it firmly. Not all rows give a size; the values are once, few, many and, for expanded clones, a class.

v_call: TRBV6-1; j_call: TRBJ2-3; d_call: .; clone_size: many; cdr3_nt: TGTGCCAGCACAACGATGAGCACAGATACGCAGTATTTT; cdr3_aa: CASTTMSTDTQYF
v_call: TRBV7-2; j_call: TRBJ2-3; d_call: .; clone_size: many; cdr3_nt: TGTGCCAGCAGCCTGTACACAGATACGCAGTATTTT; cdr3_aa: CASSLYTDTQYF
v_call: TRBV6-1; j_call: TRBJ2-3; d_call: TRBD2; clone_size: many; cdr3_nt: TGTGCCAGCAATAGCGGGGGGATAGATACGCAGTATTTT; cdr3_aa: CASNSGGIDTQYF
v_call: TRBV7-2; j_call: TRBJ2-3; d_call: .; clone_size: many; cdr3_nt: TGTGCCAGCAGCTCCGGCGAGAGAGGTTACACAGATACGCAGTATTTT; cdr3_aa: CASSSGERGYTDTQYF
v_call: TRBV5-4; j_call: TRBJ2-3; d_call: .; clone_size: .; cdr3_nt: TGTGCCAGCAGCTCCGACCCGACCACAGATACGCAGTATTTT; cdr3_aa: CASSSDPTTDTQYF
v_call: TRBV28; j_call: TRBJ2-7; d_call: .; clone_size: many; cdr3_nt: TGTGCCAGCAGTTTGTCCCCCGGCAGGATCATCTCCTACGAGCAGTACTTC; cdr3_aa: CASSLSPGRIISYEQYF
v_call: TRBV4-2; j_call: TRBJ2-7; d_call: .; clone_size: many; cdr3_nt: TGTGCCAGCAGCCAAGGGAGGACATCTTCCTACGAGCAGTACTTC; cdr3_aa: CASSQGRTSSYEQYF
v_call: TRBV29-1; j_call: TRBJ2-5; d_call: TRBD2; clone_size: .; cdr3_nt: TGCAGCGTTGGCGGGGGTCAAGAGACCCAGTACTTC; cdr3_aa: CSVGGGQETQYF
v_call: TRBV2; j_call: TRBJ2-4; d_call: TRBD1; clone_size: many; cdr3_nt: TGTGCCAGCACCTTAGACAGGGGAGGCGGAAACATTCAGTACTTC; cdr3_aa: CASTLDRGGGNIQYF
v_call: TRBV29-1; j_call: TRBJ2-1; d_call: TRBD1; clone_size: .; cdr3_nt: TGCAGCGTTCTCACCGTGACAGGGTTTGCCGGTGAGCAGTTCTTC; cdr3_aa: CSVLTVTGFAGEQFF
v_call: TRBV2; j_call: TRBJ2-1; d_call: .; clone_size: .; cdr3_nt: TGTGCCAGCAGTGGCACCCGGGCCCGAGTTGCCGATGAGCAGTTCTTC; cdr3_aa: CASSGTRARVADEQFF
v_call: TRBV14; j_call: TRBJ2-3; d_call: TRBD1; clone_size: many; cdr3_nt: TGTGCCAGCAGCTACGGCTCAGGGGGATCCCCCACAGATACGCAGTATTTT; cdr3_aa: CASSYGSGGSPTDTQYF
v_call: TRBV20-1; j_call: TRBJ2-3; d_call: .; clone_size: .; cdr3_nt: TGCAGTGCTAGAGATTTGGGGAGTCTTGCAGATAAGCAGTATTTT; cdr3_aa: CSARDLGSLADKQYF
v_call: TRBV5-1; j_call: TRBJ2-3; d_call: .; clone_size: many; cdr3_nt: TGCGCCAGCAGCCGAACTATGCCGAGCACAGATACGCAGTATTTT; cdr3_aa: CASSRTMPSTDTQYF
v_call: TRBV10-3; j_call: TRBJ1-2; d_call: TRBD1; clone_size: .; cdr3_nt: TGTGCCACAGGACAGGGGGATGGCTACACCTTC; cdr3_aa: CATGQGDGYTF
v_call: TRBV20-1; j_call: TRBJ2-3; d_call: .; clone_size: once; cdr3_nt: TGCAGTGCTGGACACCAGGGATCAGATACGCAGTATTTT; cdr3_aa: CSAGHQGSDTQYF
v_call: TRBV4-2; j_call: TRBJ2-3; d_call: .; clone_size: many; cdr3_nt: TGTGCCAGCAGCCACGGGCGGGCAGGGTATACAGATACGCAGTATTTT; cdr3_aa: CASSHGRAGYTDTQYF
v_call: TRBV5-1; j_call: TRBJ2-3; d_call: TRBD1; clone_size: .; cdr3_nt: TGCGCCAGCAGCCCGGGACAGACGTTCACAGATACGCAGTATTTT; cdr3_aa: CASSPGQTFTDTQYF
v_call: TRBV7-2; j_call: TRBJ2-5; d_call: TRBD2; clone_size: many; cdr3_nt: TGTGCCAGCAGCTGGACTAGCGGACAAGAGACCCAGTACTTC; cdr3_aa: CASSWTSGQETQYF
v_call: TRBV7-2; j_call: TRBJ2-5; d_call: TRBD1; clone_size: few; cdr3_nt: TGTGCCAGCAGCCGGACAGGGGGCTACGGGGAGACCCAGTACTTC; cdr3_aa: CASSRTGGYGETQYF
v_call: TRBV6-1; j_call: TRBJ2-2; d_call: TRBD2; clone_size: many; cdr3_nt: TGTGCCAGCAGTCTTAGCGGGGCTGACGGGGAGCTGTTTTTT; cdr3_aa: CASSLSGADGELFF
v_call: TRBV28; j_call: TRBJ2-5; d_call: .; clone_size: .; cdr3_nt: TGTGCCAGCAGCCCGGTAGCAGGCCCAGAGACCCAGTACTTC; cdr3_aa: CASSPVAGPETQYF
v_call: TRBV5-6; j_call: TRBJ2-2; d_call: .; clone_size: .; cdr3_nt: TGTGCCAGCAGCTACCGTCCCCCCGGGGAGCTGCTTTTT; cdr3_aa: CASSYRPPGELLF
v_call: TRBV7-2; j_call: TRBJ2-3; d_call: TRBD2; clone_size: many; cdr3_nt: TGTGCCAGCAGCTTACGAGGCGGGAGTACTAGCACAGATACGCAGTATTTT; cdr3_aa: CASSLRGGSTSTDTQYF
v_call: TRBV12-3/TRBV12-4; j_call: TRBJ1-3; d_call: .; clone_size: .; cdr3_nt: TGTGCCAGCAGTTTCTGGTCGGGCTCCTACTCTGGAAGCACCATATATTTT; cdr3_aa: CASSFWSGSYSGSTIYF
v_call: TRBV5-6; j_call: TRBJ1-1; d_call: .; clone_size: few; cdr3_nt: TGTGCCAGCAGCTTCCTCAGGGGCACTGAAGCTTTCTTT; cdr3_aa: CASSFLRGTEAFF
v_call: TRBV3-1; j_call: TRBJ2-1; d_call: .; clone_size: .; cdr3_nt: TGTGCCAGCAGCCAAATGACTGGAGTCAGGGGCAATGAGCAGTTCTTC; cdr3_aa: CASSQMTGVRGNEQFF
v_call: TRBV27; j_call: TRBJ2-2; d_call: .; clone_size: many; cdr3_nt: TGTGCCAGCAGTTTCGACCAGCCTAACACCGGGGAGCTGTTTTTT; cdr3_aa: CASSFDQPNTGELFF
v_call: TRBV14; j_call: TRBJ2-3; d_call: .; clone_size: many; cdr3_nt: TGTGCCAGCAGCCAAGATCGGTTGGGACTCCGGAGGGATACGCAGTATTTT; cdr3_aa: CASSQDRLGLRRDTQYF
v_call: TRBV3-1; j_call: TRBJ1-1; d_call: .; clone_size: .; cdr3_nt: TGTGCCAGCAGCCTTGAACCGACAGTTAACACTGAAGCTTTCTTT; cdr3_aa: CASSLEPTVNTEAFF
v_call: TRBV20-1; j_call: TRBJ2-2; d_call: TRBD2; clone_size: many; cdr3_nt: TGCAGTGCTAGAGATCGACTAGCGGGGGCCGGCGGGGAGCTGTTTTTT; cdr3_aa: CSARDRLAGAGGELFF
v_call: TRBV6-1; j_call: TRBJ2-7; d_call: .; clone_size: medium-sized; cdr3_nt: TGTGCCAGCAGTCCACCGGGACGGAGGTACGAGCAGTACTTC; cdr3_aa: CASSPPGRRYEQYF
v_call: TRBV28; j_call: TRBJ1-1; d_call: .; clone_size: .; cdr3_nt: TGTGCCAGCAGTCGCCCGGAGAACACTGAAGCTTTCTTT; cdr3_aa: CASSRPENTEAFF
v_call: TRBV20-1; j_call: TRBJ1-5; d_call: .; clone_size: many; cdr3_nt: TGCAGTGCTGCGAGGGAGGGTCAGCCCCAGCATTTT; cdr3_aa: CSAAREGQPQHF
v_call: TRBV6-1; j_call: TRBJ1-1; d_call: .; clone_size: many; cdr3_nt: TGTGCCAGCAAAAGGGATCCCACTGAAGCTTTCTTT; cdr3_aa: CASKRDPTEAFF
v_call: TRBV12-5; j_call: TRBJ2-2; d_call: .; clone_size: few; cdr3_nt: TGTGCTAGTGGTTTAGACACAGTATACGGGGACACCGGGGAGCTGTTTTTT; cdr3_aa: CASGLDTVYGDTGELFF
v_call: TRBV28; j_call: TRBJ2-1; d_call: .; clone_size: many; cdr3_nt: TGTGCCAGCAGACTTAACAGGGCTCCCTTGCCCTACAATGAGCAGTTCTTC; cdr3_aa: CASRLNRAPLPYNEQFF
v_call: TRBV24-1; j_call: TRBJ1-2; d_call: .; clone_size: few; cdr3_nt: TGTGCCTCCGGGGGGACTGATGGCTACACCTTC; cdr3_aa: CASGGTDGYTF
v_call: TRBV12-3/TRBV12-4; j_call: TRBJ2-7; d_call: .; clone_size: few; cdr3_nt: TGTGCCAGCAGTTTAATAGCGTCTAGGAGGGAGCAGTACTTC; cdr3_aa: CASSLIASRREQYF
v_call: TRBV7-2; j_call: TRBJ2-5; d_call: .; clone_size: many; cdr3_nt: TGTGCCAGCAGCTTACGACAGGCCACGGCCCAGTACTTC; cdr3_aa: CASSLRQATAQYF
v_call: TRBV6-1; j_call: TRBJ2-3; d_call: .; clone_size: many; cdr3_nt: TGTGCCAGCAATTGGGCACGGGCGGTCAGCACAGATACGCAGTATTTT; cdr3_aa: CASNWARAVSTDTQYF
v_call: TRBV28; j_call: TRBJ1-2; d_call: .; clone_size: few; cdr3_nt: TGTGCCAGCAGTTTAACTAGGGCTGACTATGGCTACACCTTC; cdr3_aa: CASSLTRADYGYTF
v_call: TRBV20-1; j_call: TRBJ2-5; d_call: TRBD2; clone_size: many; cdr3_nt: TGCAGTGCCATCGATAGCGGGAGGGCCCCGGAGGAGACCCAGTACTTC; cdr3_aa: CSAIDSGRAPEETQYF
v_call: TRBV5-4; j_call: TRBJ1-2; d_call: .; clone_size: .; cdr3_nt: TGTGCCAGCAGTGCGGACGGGGTCTATGGCTACACCTTC; cdr3_aa: CASSADGVYGYTF
v_call: TRBV18; j_call: TRBJ1-1; d_call: .; clone_size: many; cdr3_nt: TGTGCCAGCTCACCCCTCCCAAGGAACACTGAAGCTTTCTTT; cdr3_aa: CASSPLPRNTEAFF
v_call: TRBV29-1; j_call: TRBJ2-7; d_call: TRBD2; clone_size: .; cdr3_nt: TGCAGCGTCCTGGGAGGGACCTACGAGCAGTACTTC; cdr3_aa: CSVLGGTYEQYF